This T cell receptor beta chain was recorded in a study of breast tumors, draining lymph nodes, adjacent tissues (dated by TCRdb to about 2016). The study in broad terms: Breast cancer patients provided tumor, adjacent nontumor tissue and axillary lymph nodes, and the study compared the TCR beta repertoires across these three sources. The study aimed to assess the relationships and possible T-cell exchange between tumor, surrounding tissue and draining lymph node repertoires in human breast cancer. Findings and caveats that apply to the study as a whole: Tumor and nontumor tissue repertoires were significantly more similar in luminal-like than in basal-like breast cancer. T-cell repertoire diversity in tumors was found to be lower than in lymph nodes but higher than in nontumor tissue, and preferential V and J gene usage was observed. The conclusion that tumor T cells originate in lymph nodes was presented as consistent with a hypothesis rather than as directly demonstrated. The data were judged consistent with most tumor T cells deriving from the lymph node and then expanding within tumor tissue.

The run used an Illumina HiSeq 2000. TCR beta chain libraries were generated through multiplex PCR amplification. The amplified TCR beta chain products were analyzed by high-throughput sequencing. TCRdb reworked the public reads: Q25 trimming with fastp, MiXCR clone assembly, productive beta chains retained. Every distinct CDR3 protein forms one entry, paired with its most common genes and DNA. This sample gives over 35,000 distinct CDR3 sequences in total; just over 35% of them show up just once. The biggest ten clones account for roughly 10% of the sample. From its cysteine to its phenylalanine, the CDR3 spans 17 amino acids. The kept DNA is CDR3 alone, 51 bases in frame from the first base. Via the germline V gene (reference sequence), CDR1 is MNHNY and CDR2 SVGAGI. V is pruned by 2 bases and J by 4 bases, leaving 9 bases of the junction without a gene match. This clonotype appeared many times. This receptor's antigen is unknown. Per-nucleotide qualities are absent, and no much larger clonotype sits a single base away.

Material: breast tumor tissue. The chain uses TRBV6-6 and TRBJ2-3, with 10 bases in between that match TRBD1. This TCR came from a female donor with breast cancer. Some clones in this sample may be carry-over from other donors' samples. The CDR3: CASSYATGTGEADTQYF. Read as DNA, the sequence is TGTGCCAGCAGTTACGCCACCGGGACAGGGGAAGCAGATACGCAGTATTTT.